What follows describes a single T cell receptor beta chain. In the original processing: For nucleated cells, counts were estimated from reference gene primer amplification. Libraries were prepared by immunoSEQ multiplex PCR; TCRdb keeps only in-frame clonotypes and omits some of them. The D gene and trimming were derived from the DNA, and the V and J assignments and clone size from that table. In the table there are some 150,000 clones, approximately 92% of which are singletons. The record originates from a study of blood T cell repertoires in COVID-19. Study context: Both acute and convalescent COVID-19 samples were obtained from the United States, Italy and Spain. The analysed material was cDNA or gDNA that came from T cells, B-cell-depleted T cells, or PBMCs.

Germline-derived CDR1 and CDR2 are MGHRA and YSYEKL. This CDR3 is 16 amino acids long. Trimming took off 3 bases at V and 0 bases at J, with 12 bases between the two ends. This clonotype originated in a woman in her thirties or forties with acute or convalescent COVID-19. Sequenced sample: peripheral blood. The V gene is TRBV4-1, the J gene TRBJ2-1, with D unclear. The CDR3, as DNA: TGCGCCAGCAGCCAGGGCTACCAAAGCTCCTACAATGAGCAGTTCTTC. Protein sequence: CASSQGYQSSYNEQFF.